This TCR beta chain was retrieved from a study of cytomegalovirus exposure and HLA in healthy donors. Study details: Membership in the Caucasian-associated ancestry cluster was found for 81% of approximately 400 genotyped donors.

General study points: According to a later analysis, most TCR beta chains associated with CMV appeared HLA-restricted. TCR beta V- and J-gene trimming was later associated with a missense DCLRE1C variant. Later, TCR association rates were found to vary by HLA locus, highest for DRB1 and lowest for HLA-C.

Of note for this clone: Antigen: not known.

Primers: 60 Vbeta forward and 13 Jbeta reverse. Generated by immunoSEQ multiplex PCR, the TCRdb table keeps only in-frame clones and is missing some. The sample gives about 150,000 clones, nearly 80% of which show up once; 9.5% to 15% is in the top ten. With 5 bases clipped from V and 3 bases from J, the junction kept 7 bases outside the gene matches. The V gene's germline CDR1 is SGHVS and CDR2 FQNEAQ. This CDR3 is built from 15 residues. Sequencing was carried out using PBMCs. The receptor was derived from a man aged 25-45 years in good health and CMV-seropositive. This chain joins TRBV7-8 and TRBJ2-3, with 8 bases matching TRBD2. The CDR3 DNA reads TGTGCCAGCAGCATTAGCGGGATAGTTACAGATACGCAGTATTTT. Translated, it gives CASSISGIVTDTQYF.